These 10 T cell receptor beta chains originate from one sample sequenced in a study of OX40 agonist ivuxolimab in advanced cancers. Clones were read by immunoSEQ multiplex PCR, and TCRdb kept only the in-frame ones, dropping some. In the table there are tens of thousands of clones, just over 90% of which are singletons. The material was CD4+ or CD8+ T cells sorted from blood, obtained in a trial of the OX40 agonist ivuxolimab. These TCRs come from an adult with an advanced solid tumor such as melanoma, head and neck, liver or kidney cancer.

The gene calls are TRBV15 and TRBJ1-1; tentatively, D is TRBD1 (5 bases). Deletions cut 0 bases from V and 7 bases from J, with 9 bases between. CDR1 and CDR2 from the germline V gene are LNHNV and YYDKDF (reference sequence). The CDR3 covers 13 residues. CDR3 nucleotides: TGTGCCACCAGCAGAGATCGGGGGGGTGAAGCTTTCTTT. Amino acid sequence: CATSRDRGGEAFF.

This clone was seen only once. The rearrangement links TRBV5-1 to TRBJ1-2; a weak D match, TRBD1 (5 bases). Germline-derived CDR1 and CDR2 are SGHRS and YFSETQ. The CDR3 is 15 residues long. V was clipped by 3 bases and J by 4 bases, with 16 bases between them. The CDR3 nucleotides read TGCGCCAGCAGCTCGGACGGGACCCTAGCCTATGGCTACACCTTC. This encodes CASSSDGTLAYGYTF.

The chain couples TRBV9 to TRBJ2-3; D is possibly TRBD2 (6 bases). CDR3 length: 14 residues. CDR1 SGDLS and CDR2 YYNGEE come from the germline V gene. V was clipped by 8 bases and J by 1 base, with 14 bases between them. CDR3 protein: CASALTGGTDTQYF. The CDR3 nucleotides read TGTGCCAGTGCGCTAACGGGGGGCACAGATACGCAGTATTTT.

The rearrangement uses TRBV28 and TRBJ1-3; 8 bases fit TRBD1. V lost 5 bases, J lost 4 bases, and 10 bases stayed unmatched. Germline assignment: CDR1 MDHEN and CDR2 SYDVKM. The CDR3 runs 16 residues. The CDR3 loop is CASSTPSGGAGNTIYF. CDR3 coding DNA: TGTGCCAGCAGTACTCCATCAGGGGGCGCGGGAAACACCATATATTTT.

The chain has TRBV10-3 and TRBJ2-3, with D uncertain. Trimming removed 6 bases from V and 2 bases from J, with 15 bases in between. This CDR3 has 15 residues. In germline, CDR1 is ENHRY, CDR2 SYGVKD. CDR3 DNA: TGTGCCATCAGGCCCCCATACAACAACACAGATACGCAGTATTTT. It codes for CAIRPPYNNTDTQYF.

With regard to this clone: The junction differs from germline at one of its ends, possibly a read error. The J gene is TRBJ1-2, the V gene TRBV5-1; TRBD1 matches 8 bases. The CDR3 loop spans 14 amino acids. CDR1 and CDR2 from the germline V gene are SGHRS and YFSETQ. CDR3 protein: CASRLDREARGYTF. The CDR3 DNA sequence: TGCGCCAGCAGGTTGGACAGGGAGGCGCGAGGCTACACCTTC.

The rearrangement uses TRBV5-1 and TRBJ2-3; 10 nucleotides agree with TRBD1. The germline gives CDR1 SGHRS, CDR2 YFSETQ. J gave up 6 bases and V 5 bases, and 3 bases lay outside the gene matches. CDR3 size: 13 residues. DNA for the CDR3: TGCGCCAGCAGTTGGACAGGGGGGGATACGCAGTATTTT. Translation: CASSWTGGDTQYF.

The genes are TRBV7-9 and TRBJ1-1; D not resolved. The germline V and J ends were trimmed by 1 base and 11 bases, with 11 bases remaining between them. Germline V gene lookup returns CDR1 SEHNR and CDR2 FQNEAQ (reference sequence). The CDR3 is 12 residues long. The CDR3 loop reads CASSLEAGGAFF. The CDR3 DNA follows: TGTGCCAGCAGCTTAGAGGCCGGAGGGGCTTTCTTT. The whole variable domain, remainder taken from reference TRBV7-9 and TRBJ1-1, is DTGVSQNPRHKITKRGQNVTFRCDPISEHNRLYWYRQTLGQGPEFLTYFQNEAQLEKSRLLSDRFSAERPKGSFSTLEIQRTEQGDSAMYLCASSLEAGGAFFGQGTRLTVV.

The V gene is TRBV5-4, the J gene TRBJ2-7; D is ambiguous. Germline V gene sequence: CDR1 SGHNT, CDR2 YYREEE (reference sequence). V shed 4 bases and J shed 0 bases, with 17 bases lying between them. This CDR3 comprises 16 residues. The chain's CDR3 is CASSTSRVRSSYEQYF. CDR3 nucleotide sequence: TGTGCCAGCAGCACGAGCCGGGTCAGGAGCTCCTACGAGCAGTACTTC. The complete variable domain, with remaining parts taken from reference TRBV5-4 and TRBJ2-7, reads ETGVTQSPTHLIKTRGQQVTLRCSSQSGHNTVSWYQQALGQGPQFIFQYYREEENGRGNFPPRFSGLQFPNYSSELNVNALELDDSALYLCASSTSRVRSSYEQYFGPGTRLTVT.

This sequence joins TRBV27 and TRBJ1-6; D may be TRBD1 (5 bases). CDR3 length: 13 residues. CDR1 and CDR2 from the germline V gene are MNHEY and SMNVEV (reference sequence). Trimming took 5 bases from V and 10 from J, leaving 12 bases between them. The CDR3 sequence is CASSQGRGSPLHF. The CDR3, as DNA: TGTGCCAGCAGTCAAGGTAGGGGATCACCCCTCCACTTT.